This paragraph covers one T cell receptor beta chain sequence. It lacks a known antigen. Nothing much larger sits one base from this clone, and base qualities are not available. Stable Graves' hyperthyroidism was defined as the absence of progression to ophthalmopathy over 18 months of follow-up. Hyperthyroidism patients were newly diagnosed, with disease duration under 2 months, and aged 18 to 65 years. The study excluded patients with uncontrolled infections, other autoimmune diseases, pregnancy or lactation. Diagnoses relied on clinical symptoms, serum thyroxine and TRAb, thyroid ultrasound and orbital computed tomography. Total RNA was extracted with Trizol reagent, and quality was checked on an Agilent 2100 Bioanalyzer. V loses 6 bases of germline sequence and J loses 5 bases, and the interval between the two ends is 18 bases. The CDR3 contains 15 residues, cysteine and phenylalanine counted. CDR3 DNA only is kept here, 45 bases in frame from base 1.

This specimen comes from a study of T cells in Graves' hyperthyroidism and ophthalmopathy (dated by TCRdb to 2018 to 2020). Turning to the overall study: A discovery cohort of approximately 100 patients, approximately 45 with Graves' ophthalmopathy and about 58 with stable Graves' hyperthyroidism, was used to find distinguishing TCR V-J signatures. The 100 discovery patients were randomly split 7:3 into training and test sets. TCR Vbeta CDR3 sequencing of 120 to 150 peripheral blood samples (roughly 43 ophthalmopathy, 75 to 85 hyperthyroidism and approximately 17 progressor patients) is reported in the paper. Once sampling was done, hyperthyroidism patients were given methimazole at a starting dose of 30 mg daily, whereas ophthalmopathy patients were given high-dose intravenous methylprednisolone. In several Graves' hyperthyroidism patients, the study also compared T-cell repertoires from thyroid tissue with T-cell repertoires from blood. Prospective prediction of ophthalmopathy was tested in an independent validation cohort consisting of some 19 hyperthyroidism patients and approximately 16 patients who later progressed to ophthalmopathy.

Points the paper makes about the study in general: No statistical method was used to set the sample size in advance, and investigators knew the group allocation. Most expanded thyroid clonotypes (frequency above 0.001) were also detected in blood, suggesting blood repertoires may reflect thyroid immune responses. In validation, the model predicted progression to ophthalmopathy with over 65% sensitivity and around 72% specificity, a median of approximately 6.5 months before onset. A 13 V-J signature model separated ophthalmopathy from stable hyperthyroidism, with approximately 87% sensitivity and 81% to 82% specificity in cross-validation and 80%/75% in testing.

TCR beta CDR3 regions were amplified from RNA transcripts. The TCR CDR3 was subjected to a first round of RT-PCR using the HTBI primer set and the Qiagen OneStep RT-PCR kit. The libraries were constructed in a second round of multiplex PCR and then size-selected and purified. The libraries were sequenced on an Illumina HiSeq2000 using paired-end 100 bp reads. As for how the authors treated the data: Raw data were processed with SOAPnuke, discarding reads with adapters, uncalled bases, mean Phred below 15, or no exact constant-primer or identifier match. High-quality paired reads were merged using COPE v1.2.5, and each unique nucleotide sequence was defined as a clonotype. Clonotypes were aligned to IMGT TRBV, TRBD and TRBJ reference segments using MiTCR v1.1. Only V-J combinations with frequency above 0.0001, covering approximately 99% of repertoires, were analysed. The TCS score was defined as F50 (clonal expansion) divided by E x V (chaos), with BLOSUM62-based TCRdist calculated between CDR3 peptides within each V-J. Welch's t-statistics and random forest reduced roughly 540 V-J features to roughly 13, which were used in a naive Bayes classifier (R e1071). The Morisita-Horn index was used to measure how similar the thyroid and blood repertoires were. TCRdb reprocessed the public reads (quality trimming at Q25 with fastp, clone calling with MiXCR) and kept in-frame beta chains. Duplicate CDR3 protein sequences are folded into a single record with the most common DNA and genes. TCRdb's processing, not the study's, gives the V and J calls here. The sample yields 500,000 to 750,000 distinct CDR3 sequences; 46% were counted once. Of the sample, approximately 8.4% falls within the top ten clones.

The chain joins TRBV12-3 or TRBV12-4 to TRBJ2-3; the D gene cannot be named for sure. What was sequenced was peripheral blood or thyroid tissue (not recorded which). The sequence was collected from a woman aged 18-35 years with Graves' hyperthyroidism. The CDR3 reads as follows: CASSPDPGYGDTQYF. The DNA reads TGTGCCAGCAGCCCTGACCCAGGTTATGGAGATACGCAGTATTTT.